The 27 T cell receptor beta chains below all came from one sample that was sequenced in a study of T cell repertoires in cytomegalovirus infection. TCRdb used MiXCR to reprocess the reads, holding one entry per CDR3 protein. In the table there are about 360,000 distinct CDR3 sequences, over 15% of which are singletons. Sequencing used PBMCs. The receptor source for this set is a human donor in good health (CMV status not recorded). Some clones in this sample may be carry-over from other donors' samples.

This clonotype was counted only a few times. The V call is TRBV19, the J call TRBJ2-1, with D maybe TRBD1 (6 bases). The length of the CDR3 is 15 residues. CDR1 LNHDA and CDR2 SQIVND come from the germline V gene (reference sequence). Trimming removed 7 bases from V and 4 bases from J, with 17 bases in between. The CDR3 DNA reads TGTGCCAGTACCCTAGGACAGAACCTTTACAATGAGCAGTTCTTC. Its translation is CASTLGQNLYNEQFF.

This sequence joins TRBV20-1 and TRBJ2-1; the match to TRBD1 covers 10 bases. V shed 6 bases, J shed 0 bases, and the junction held 8 bases outside the gene matches. Germline assignment: CDR1 DFQATT and CDR2 SNEGSKA (reference sequence). The CDR3 contains 16 residues. The CDR3 loop reads CSALDRGRSSYNEQFF. CDR3 sequence (DNA): TGCAGTGCCCTGGACAGGGGGAGAAGCTCCTACAATGAGCAGTTCTTC.

This clonotype has a count of ten or more. This chain links TRBV7-6 with TRBJ2-7; TRBD1 is a possible D gene (6 bases). Germline V gene lookup returns CDR1 SGHVS and CDR2 FNYEAQ. This CDR3 comprises 13 residues. V shed 5 bases and J shed 5 bases, with 13 bases lying between them. The CDR3 DNA sequence: TGTGCCAGCAGCCAGGGGCCGGCCCACGAGCAGTACTTC. Protein sequence: CASSQGPAHEQYF.

There are many counts of this clonotype. The chain links TRBV7-2 to TRBJ1-4, with a tentative D call TRBD1 (5 bases). V was shortened by 4 bases and J by 8 bases, with 8 bases between the two germline ends. There are 12 residues in the CDR3. The germline gives CDR1 SGHTA, CDR2 FQGNSA. This chain's CDR3 is CASSSGREKLFF. CDR3 DNA sequence: TGTGCCAGCAGCTCGGGACGGGAAAAACTGTTTTTT.

This rearrangement joins TRBV12-3 or TRBV12-4 to TRBJ1-1; TRBD1 might be the D (5 bases). V shed 5 bases and J shed 1 base, with 14 bases lying between them. The CDR3 consists of 15 residues. CDR3 loop: CASSPRAAGNTEAFF. The DNA for the CDR3 is TGTGCCAGCAGTCCCAGGGCCGCTGGGAACACTGAAGCTTTCTTT.

In this sample, this clonotype turned up a few times. V and J are TRBV5-5 and TRBJ2-7; weak D call: TRBD2 (5 bases). Trimming left V 1 base short and J 5 bases short, with 19 bases between. The CDR3 has 16 residues. The germline V gene encodes CDR1 SGHKS and CDR2 YYEKEE (reference sequence). CDR3 sequence (DNA): TGTGCCAGCAGCTTGCCCAGTTTTCGGGGTAGCGACGAGCAGTACTTC. The encoded protein is CASSLPSFRGSDEQYF.

This clonotype was picked up many times. The chain combines TRBV12-3 or TRBV12-4 with TRBJ1-4; D gene ambiguous. Trimming left V 1 base short and J 0 bases short, with 9 bases between. CDR3 length: 16 amino acids. In DNA form, the CDR3 reads TGTGCCAGCAGTTTAGGAAGATTGGCAACTAATGAAAAACTGTTTTTT. This encodes CASSLGRLATNEKLFF.

This chain connects TRBV6-6 to TRBJ2-1; D might be TRBD1 (6 bases). Germline-derived CDR1 and CDR2 are MNHNY and SVGAGI (reference sequence). The CDR3 covers 15 residues. V lost 2 bases, J lost 6 bases, and 14 bases lay in between. CDR3 residues: CASSYPEDSINEQFF. CDR3 DNA: TGTGCCAGCAGTTACCCCGAGGACAGCATCAATGAGCAGTTCTTC.

This clonotype has a count of ten or more. V is TRBV6-1 and J is TRBJ2-7; 9 bases are shared with TRBD1. Per germline, CDR1 MNHNS and CDR2 SASEGT. Trimming removed 5 bases from V and 5 bases from J; junction bases left unmatched: 7. This CDR3 is built from 14 residues. This CDR3 is CASSHRDRDHEQYF. The CDR3 region has the DNA TGTGCCAGCAGTCACCGGGACAGGGACCACGAGCAGTACTTC.

This clonotype was detected many times. V gene TRBV11-1 combines with J gene TRBJ2-5; 9 nucleotides line up with TRBD1. With V trimmed by 5 bases and J by 5 bases, 3 bases remained unmatched. Germline V gives CDR1 SGHAT, CDR2 FQDESV (reference sequence). This CDR3 comprises 13 residues. The CDR3: CASSRDRDETQYF. CDR3 sequence (DNA): TGTGCCAGCAGCCGGGACAGGGACGAGACCCAGTACTTC.

At least ten counts were recorded for this clonotype. V usage is TRBV7-6 and J usage is TRBJ2-1; 7 nucleotides agree with TRBD2. The CDR3 runs 16 residues. Germline trimming cut 4 bases from V and 5 bases from J; bases unmatched to any gene: 11. Germline CDR1 and CDR2: SGHVS and FNYEAQ. The CDR3 coding sequence is TGTGCCAGCAGCTCGATTTGGCGGGGGAACCACAATGAGCAGTTCTTC. Its protein product is CASSSIWRGNHNEQFF.

This clonotype was observed a single time. The CDR3 region has the DNA TGTGCCACCCGGGACCGAGTAAATGAAAAACTGTTTTTT. It codes for CATRDRVNEKLFF. The chain is built from TRBV28 and TRBJ1-4; possibly TRBD1 for D (5 bases). Germline assignment: CDR1 MDHEN and CDR2 SYDVKM. This CDR3 contains 13 residues. The V gene lost 10 bases and the J gene lost 5 bases, with 14 bases spanning the gap.

This chain uses TRBV7-2 with TRBJ2-5; D is perhaps TRBD2 (6 bases). The V end was cut by 1 base, the J end by 1 base, with 10 bases between. CDR3 length: 15 residues. Germline CDR1 reads SGHTA; CDR2 reads FQGNSA. CDR3 in DNA: TGTGCCAGCAGCTTAGTAGCGGCCATCCAAGAGACCCAGTACTTC. The encoded protein is CASSLVAAIQETQYF.

The chain has TRBV30 and TRBJ1-1, with D tentatively TRBD1 (6 bases). Trimming left V 5 bases short and J 10 bases short, with 20 bases between. Germline V CDR1 and CDR2: GTSNPN, SVGIG (reference sequence). This CDR3 has 13 amino acids. The CDR3 DNA reads as TGTGCCTGGTGGCAGATGGGCAGGGGAATAGCTTTCTTT. This codes for CAWWQMGRGIAFF.

The gene calls are TRBV5-1 and TRBJ2-5; D gene ambiguous. The CDR3 is 14 amino acids. V shed 2 bases and J shed 1 base, with 9 bases lying between them. Germline V gene data show CDR1 as SGHRS and CDR2 as YFSETQ. The CDR3 region is CASSFSSPQETQYF. For the CDR3, the DNA is TGCGCCAGCAGCTTCTCCTCCCCCCAAGAGACCCAGTACTTC.

This clonotype occurred a few times. V usage is TRBV4-1 and J usage is TRBJ1-1; unclear D gene. The germline V gene has CDR1 MGHRA and CDR2 YSYEKL. Trimming cost V 0 bases and J 3 bases, with 8 bases left between them. This CDR3 spans 14 amino acids. This CDR3 is CASSQDKRYTEAFF. Here the CDR3 DNA reads TGCGCCAGCAGCCAAGACAAAAGATACACTGAAGCTTTCTTT.

This clonotype appeared many times. This chain connects TRBV10-3 to TRBJ2-3, with D tentatively TRBD2 (5 bases). The V gene lost 3 bases and the J gene lost 3 bases, with 7 bases spanning the gap. The germline CDR1 and CDR2 sequences are ENHRY and SYGVKD. The CDR3 is 13 residues long. CDR3 sequence: CAISEGSTDTQYF. The CDR3 DNA follows: TGTGCCATCAGTGAAGGGAGTACAGATACGCAGTATTTT.

Concerning this clonotype: At one end, the junction sequence differs from germline, possibly due to a read error. The chain links TRBV2 to TRBJ1-2; no reliable D call. The CDR3 is 13 amino acids. Per germline, CDR1 SNHLY and CDR2 FYNNEI. CDR3 protein: CASSERAGYSYTF. The CDR3 DNA is TGTGCCAGCAGTGAAAGAGCTGGCTATAGCTACACCTTC.

This clonotype was counted at least ten times. This chain uses TRBV6-2 or TRBV6-3 with TRBJ1-5, with no clear D. The V end lost 7 bases, the J end lost 0 bases, and 13 bases lay between the germline ends. Germline lookup yields CDR1 MNHEY and CDR2 SVGEGT. The CDR3 has 15 residues. CDR3: CASKDPGDSNQPQHF. The CDR3 nucleotides read TGTGCCAGCAAAGACCCCGGGGATAGCAATCAGCCCCAGCATTTT.

This clonotype has a handful of counts. The CDR3 spells CATLIGRGSYEQYF. Here the CDR3 DNA reads TGTGCCACCCTAATTGGCAGGGGTTCCTACGAGCAGTACTTC. The chain uses TRBV24-1 and TRBJ2-7; a possible D gene is TRBD1 (6 bases). Germline values: CDR1 KGHDR, CDR2 SFDVKD. Trimming shortened V by 9 bases and J by 1 base, and 15 bases separated the two germline ends. There are 14 residues in the CDR3.

This clonotype has a count of ten or more. The chain recombines TRBV7-2 with TRBJ2-1; tentatively, D is TRBD2 (5 bases). CDR3 length: 14 amino acids. Trimming removed 5 bases at V and 10 bases at J, with 18 bases between. CDR1 SGHTA and CDR2 FQGNSA come from the germline V gene. DNA of the CDR3: TGTGCCAGCAGCCCCGACGTGGGATGGGAGGAGCAGTTCTTC. It encodes CASSPDVGWEEQFF.

This clonotype was counted only a few times. This chain links TRBV19 with TRBJ2-7; TRBD2 might be the D (6 bases). Germline loops: CDR1 LNHDA, CDR2 SQIVND (reference sequence). The CDR3 loop spans 14 amino acids. Trimming took off 3 bases at V and 6 bases at J, with 15 bases between the two ends. The CDR3 is CASSMRGAPGEQYF. DNA of the CDR3: TGTGCCAGTAGTATGCGGGGCGCGCCAGGCGAGCAGTACTTC.

V is TRBV19 and J is TRBJ2-2; TRBD1 matches at 9 bases. V gave up 5 bases and J gave up 4 bases; unmatched junction bases: 8. The CDR3 spans 16 residues. Germline-derived CDR1 and CDR2 are LNHDA and SQIVND (reference sequence). CDR3 region: CASSPWGQGGTGELFF. In DNA form, the CDR3 reads TGTGCCAGTAGTCCTTGGGGACAGGGTGGCACCGGGGAGCTGTTTTTT.

The rearrangement joins TRBV19 to TRBJ2-1; D remains ambiguous. Germline V lookup: CDR1 LNHDA, CDR2 SQIVND (reference sequence). Trimming removed 3 bases from V and 8 bases from J, with 5 bases in between. This CDR3 region has 11 residues. The CDR3 sequence: CASSIGDEQFF. In DNA form, the CDR3 reads TGTGCCAGTAGTATTGGGGATGAGCAGTTCTTC.

This clonotype has more than one count but fewer than ten. The J gene is TRBJ1-5, the V gene TRBV20-1, with D unclear. The CDR3 consists of 15 residues. V dropped 0 bases and J dropped 1 base, with 10 bases sitting between them. Germline values: CDR1 DFQATT, CDR2 SNEGSKA (reference sequence). The CDR3 coding sequence is TGCAGTGCTAGAGATTTGGGAAGGAGCAATCAGCCCCAGCATTTT. It is translated as CSARDLGRSNQPQHF.

This clonotype was counted between two and nine times. The V and J genes are TRBV27 and TRBJ2-1; TRBD2 aligns across 14 bases. Per germline, CDR1 MNHEY and CDR2 SMNVEV (reference sequence). J lost 6 bases, V lost 6 bases, and 4 bases had no gene match. CDR3 length: 15 residues. The CDR3 region has the DNA TGTGCCAGCAGGCCGGGACTAGCGGGAGCCAATGAGCAGTTCTTC. Translation: CASRPGLAGANEQFF.

In its sample, this clonotype was seen a few times. The chain has TRBV11-2 and TRBJ2-1; 11 positions agree with TRBD2. J lost 4 bases, V lost 5 bases, and 4 bases had no gene match. Germline CDR1 is SGHAT and CDR2 is FQNNGV. The CDR3 contains 15 residues. CDR3 loop: CASSLSGGAYNEQFF. DNA for the CDR3: TGTGCCAGCAGCCTTAGCGGGGGGGCTTACAATGAGCAGTTCTTC.